This TCR beta chain was identified during a study of early T cells in non-severe SARS-CoV-2 infection. Study background: Chains were unpaired, as sequencing was done on bulk RNA from unsorted whole blood.

Details on this clonotype: Its antigen is not identified.

Study-wide findings and caveats: The VDJdb matching leaned toward anti-spike CD8 responses and overlooked private and CD4 specificities.

With 5 bases removed from V and 3 bases from J, the gap between germline ends came to 11 bases. CDR3 length equals 13 residues. Germline V gene lookup returns CDR1 SGHVS and CDR2 FNYEAQ. Individual cDNA molecules each received unique molecular identifiers attached to them. TCRdb reprocessed the 5' RACE reads via MiXCR and lists one record per CDR3 protein. The sample consists of 70,000 or so distinct CDR3 sequences, approximately 12% of them appearing once. This chain joins TRBV7-6 and TRBJ2-7; D could derive from TRBD1 or TRBD2 (5 bases each). The TCR comes from an adult who was a healthcare worker with PCR-confirmed SARS-CoV-2 infection or an uninfected control (not recorded which). The specimen was whole blood. As DNA, the CDR3 is TGTGCCAGCAGCCGGGACCGCAACTACGAGCAGTACTTC. Translation: CASSRDRNYEQYF.